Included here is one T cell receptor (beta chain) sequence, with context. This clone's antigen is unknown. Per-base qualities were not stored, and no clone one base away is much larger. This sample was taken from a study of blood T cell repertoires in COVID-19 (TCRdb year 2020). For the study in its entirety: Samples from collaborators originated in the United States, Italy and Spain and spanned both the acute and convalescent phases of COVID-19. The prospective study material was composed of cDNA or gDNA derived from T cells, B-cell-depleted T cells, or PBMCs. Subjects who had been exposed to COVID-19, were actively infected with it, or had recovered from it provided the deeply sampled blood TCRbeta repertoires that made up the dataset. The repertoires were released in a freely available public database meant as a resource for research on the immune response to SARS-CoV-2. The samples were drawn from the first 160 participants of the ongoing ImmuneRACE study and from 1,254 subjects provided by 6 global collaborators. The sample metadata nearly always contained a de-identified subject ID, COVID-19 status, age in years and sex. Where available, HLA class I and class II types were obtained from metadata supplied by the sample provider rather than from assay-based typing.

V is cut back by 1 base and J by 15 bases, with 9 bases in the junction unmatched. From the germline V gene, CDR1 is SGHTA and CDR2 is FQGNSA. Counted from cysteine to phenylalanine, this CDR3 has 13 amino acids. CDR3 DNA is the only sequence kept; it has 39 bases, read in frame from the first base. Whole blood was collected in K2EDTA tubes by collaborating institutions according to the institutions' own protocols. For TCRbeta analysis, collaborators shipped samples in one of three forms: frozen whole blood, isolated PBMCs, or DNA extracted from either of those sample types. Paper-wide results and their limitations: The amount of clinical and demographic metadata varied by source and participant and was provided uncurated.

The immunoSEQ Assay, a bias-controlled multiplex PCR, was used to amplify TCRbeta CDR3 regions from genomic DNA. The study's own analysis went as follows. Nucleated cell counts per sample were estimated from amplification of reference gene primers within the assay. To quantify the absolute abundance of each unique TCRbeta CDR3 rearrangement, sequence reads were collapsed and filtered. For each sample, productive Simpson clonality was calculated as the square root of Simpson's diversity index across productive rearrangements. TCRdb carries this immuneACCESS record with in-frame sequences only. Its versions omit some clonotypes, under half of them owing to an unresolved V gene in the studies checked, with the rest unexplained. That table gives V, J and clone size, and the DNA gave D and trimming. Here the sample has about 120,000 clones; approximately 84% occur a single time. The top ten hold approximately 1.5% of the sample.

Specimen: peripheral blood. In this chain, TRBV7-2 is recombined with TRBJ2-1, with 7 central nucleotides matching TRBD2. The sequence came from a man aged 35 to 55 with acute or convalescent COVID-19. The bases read TGTGCCAGCAGCTTAGTTCTGACTAGCATTCCGTTCTTC. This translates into CASSLVLTSIPFF.